One sample yielded the 21 T cell receptor beta chains listed below, sequenced in a study of cytomegalovirus exposure and HLA in healthy donors. 60 Vbeta and 13 Jbeta primers were used in PCR. Data came from immunoSEQ multiplex PCR; TCRdb stores just in-frame clones and leaves some out. This sample has some 110,000 clones; 69% occur once, and the top ten carry roughly 3%. Sequencing was performed on PBMCs. Receptors were obtained from a man aged 30 to 39 in good health and CMV-seronegative.

CDR3 region: CASSFTGDNQPQHF. The DNA for the CDR3 is TGTGCCAGCAGCTTCACAGGAGACAATCAGCCCCAGCATTTT. The J gene is TRBJ1-5, the V gene TRBV7-9; maybe TRBD1 (5 bases). This CDR3 spans 14 amino acids. The V end lost 3 bases, the J end lost 3 bases, and 9 bases lay between the germline ends. Germline CDR1 is SEHNR and CDR2 is FQNEAQ (reference sequence).

The rearrangement links TRBV7-9 to TRBJ2-6, with D tentatively TRBD1 (6 bases). Per germline, CDR1 SEHNR and CDR2 FQNEAQ (reference sequence). V lost 4 bases and J lost 0, with 10 bases in between. This CDR3 comprises 16 residues. CDR3: CASSSRTVSGANVLTF. Written as DNA, the CDR3 is TGTGCCAGCAGCTCAAGGACAGTCTCTGGGGCCAACGTCCTGACTTTC.

The chain is built from TRBV9 and TRBJ2-7, with D maybe TRBD2 (5 bases). In germline, CDR1 is SGDLS, CDR2 YYNGEE. This CDR3 spans 14 amino acids. Trimming took off 4 bases at V and 2 bases at J, with 13 bases between the two ends. This CDR3 reads CASSPEGKAYEQYF. The CDR3 DNA reads TGTGCCAGCAGCCCCGAGGGCAAGGCCTACGAGCAGTACTTC.

This clone was detected a few times. The V call is TRBV2, the J call TRBJ1-1; D may be TRBD1 (6 bases). This CDR3 is built from 14 residues. In germline, CDR1 is SNHLY, CDR2 FYNNEI. Trimming pared 6 bases from V and 5 bases from J, leaving 16 bases between. The CDR3 reads CASRNTGRGTEAFF. The DNA for the CDR3 is TGTGCCAGCAGAAACACAGGGAGGGGGACTGAAGCTTTCTTT.

This clone showed up just a few times. CDR3 sequence reads: CASSMVGQTYEQYF. CDR3 coding DNA: TGTGCCAGTAGTATGGTGGGACAGACCTACGAGCAGTACTTC. The chain uses TRBV19 and TRBJ2-7, with 7 bases identical to TRBD1. V was clipped by 3 bases and J by 2 bases; unmatched bases: 4. The CDR3 length is 14 residues. Germline V gene lookup returns CDR1 LNHDA and CDR2 SQIVND (reference sequence).

The chain recombines TRBV5-8 with TRBJ2-1; TRBD2 matches 15 bases. J gave up 3 bases and V 3 bases, and 10 bases lay outside the gene matches. The CDR3 is 19 residues long. CDR1 is SGHTS, CDR2 YDEGEE, per germline. CDR3 amino acids: CASSWGVWTSGRDYNEQFF. As DNA, the CDR3 is TGTGCCAGCAGCTGGGGTGTATGGACTAGCGGGAGGGACTACAATGAGCAGTTCTTC.

This rearrangement joins TRBV28 to TRBJ1-3; possibly TRBD1 for D (6 bases). The length of the CDR3 is 17 residues. The V gene's germline CDR1 is MDHEN and CDR2 SYDVKM. The ends were cut back, 1 base at V and 0 bases at J, with 13 bases in the middle. The CDR3 nucleotides are TGTGCCAGCAGTTTATATTTCGGGACACACTCTGGAAACACCATATATTTT. Translated: CASSLYFGTHSGNTIYF.

The chain employs TRBV4-3 and TRBJ2-7, with 7 bases identical to TRBD1. Germline values: CDR1 LGHNA, CDR2 YSLEER. The CDR3 sequence is 16 residues long. The V and J ends lost 0 bases and 0 bases, in that order; junction bases with no gene match: 5. This CDR3 is CASSQDWDRYSYEQYF. The CDR3 DNA reads TGCGCCAGCAGCCAAGATTGGGACAGATACTCCTACGAGCAGTACTTC.

This clone occurred a few times. The chain carries TRBV6-1 and TRBJ2-7; TRBD1 matches 7 bases. Losses at the gene ends were 2 bases for V and 4 bases for J; bases not matched to a gene: 5. CDR1 and CDR2 (germline): MNHNS, SASEGT. The CDR3 consists of 14 residues. This CDR3 reads CASSEQGGGYEQYF. The CDR3 DNA sequence: TGTGCCAGCAGTGAACAAGGGGGCGGGTACGAGCAGTACTTC.

CDR3 sequence: CAWMETSGRYEQFF. CDR3 nucleotide sequence: TGTGCCTGGATGGAAACTAGCGGGAGATATGAGCAGTTCTTC. The genes are TRBV30 and TRBJ2-1; 11 bases map to TRBD2. From germline, CDR1 is GTSNPN and CDR2 SVGIG (reference sequence). With V trimmed by 4 bases and J by 8 bases, 7 bases remained unmatched. This CDR3 is built from 14 residues.

This chain uses TRBV5-1 with TRBJ2-2; 7 positions match TRBD1. Trimming at V came to 4 bases and at J to 7 bases, leaving 10 bases not matched to a gene. Germline CDR1 reads SGHRS; CDR2 reads YFSETQ. The CDR3 consists of 15 residues. The CDR3 loop is CASSRTLNRGGELFF. The CDR3 coding sequence is TGCGCCAGCAGCCGAACCCTTAACAGGGGCGGGGAGCTGTTTTTT. Full variable domain (remainder filled in from reference TRBV5-1 and TRBJ2-2): KAGVTQTPRYLIKTRGQQVTLSCSPISGHRSVSWYQQTPGQGLQFLFEYFSETQRNKGNFPGRFSGRQFSNSRSEMNVSTLELGDSALYLCASSRTLNRGGELFFGEGSRLTVL.

This clone was seen more than once but under ten times. The chain links TRBV2 to TRBJ2-1; no clear D. Germline V gene sequence: CDR1 SNHLY, CDR2 FYNNEI. Trimming removed 5 bases from V and 2 bases from J, with 7 bases in between. This CDR3 has 13 amino acids. The CDR3 here is CASSSWPYNEQFF. The CDR3 region has the DNA TGTGCCAGCAGTAGTTGGCCCTACAATGAGCAGTTCTTC.

The V call is TRBV5-6, the J call TRBJ2-5; 9 bases align to TRBD1. Germline values: CDR1 SGHDT, CDR2 YYEEEE. This CDR3 is 16 amino acids long. The V and J ends lost 1 base and 3 bases, in that order; junction bases with no gene match: 7. The CDR3 region has the DNA TGTGCCAGCAGCTTGAGGTCGGGACAGGGTAAAGAGACCCAGTACTTC. The encoded protein is CASSLRSGQGKETQYF.

A single count supports this clone. This chain connects TRBV9 to TRBJ1-6; 7 nucleotides line up with TRBD1. This CDR3 contains 14 residues. V was pared by 4 bases and J by 8 bases, with 6 bases of the junction left unmatched. The germline V gene encodes CDR1 SGDLS and CDR2 YYNGEE. DNA of the CDR3: TGTGCCAGCAGCCCCGACGACAGGGATTCACCCCTCCACTTT. Translation: CASSPDDRDSPLHF.

The chain is built from TRBV9 and TRBJ2-1, with D possibly being TRBD2 (5 bases). The V gene lost 3 bases and the J gene lost 2 bases, with 12 bases spanning the gap. Germline CDR1 and CDR2: SGDLS and YYNGEE. The CDR3 runs 15 residues. In DNA, the CDR3 is TGTGCCAGCAGCGCAGACGGGAACGCCTACAATGAGCAGTTCTTC. Its protein is CASSADGNAYNEQFF.

This clone was picked up a small number of times. The chain employs TRBV4-2 and TRBJ2-7; 9 nucleotides align to TRBD2. The CDR3 length is 15 residues. V shed 4 bases, J shed 5 bases, and the junction held 9 bases outside the gene matches. Germline V gives CDR1 LGHNA, CDR2 YNFKEQ. In nucleotides, the CDR3 is TGTGCCAGCAGCCTGGAAGGGGCGGGAGGGCACGAGCAGTACTTC. Amino acid sequence: CASSLEGAGGHEQYF.

This clone was observed a single time. The chain couples TRBV10-1 to TRBJ2-7, with D possibly TRBD1 on 7 matching bases. This CDR3 is 18 amino acids long. V lost 3 bases and J 1 base, leaving 22 bases between the germline ends. The germline CDR1 and CDR2 sequences are WNHNN and SYGVQD (reference sequence). The CDR3 loop reads CASSESSRARGDSYEQYF. DNA of the CDR3: TGCGCCAGCAGTGAAAGTTCCCGGGCCAGGGGGGATTCCTACGAGCAGTACTTC.

The chain has TRBV5-1 and TRBJ1-1; the D gene is possibly TRBD1 (6 bases). V shed 4 bases and J shed 8 bases, with 12 bases lying between them. This CDR3 is built from 12 residues. Germline CDR1 reads SGHRS; CDR2 reads YFSETQ. The CDR3 DNA follows: TGCGCCAGCAGCCTGTCAGGGGAAGAAGCTTTCTTT. Translating gives CASSLSGEEAFF.

This chain connects TRBV5-1 to TRBJ2-1; 13 positions agree with TRBD2. The length of the CDR3 is 21 residues. The germline V gene encodes CDR1 SGHRS and CDR2 YFSETQ. J gave up 0 bases and V 3 bases, and 15 bases lay outside the gene matches. As DNA, the CDR3 is TGCGCCAGCAGCTGGACCGTACCGGGACTAGCGGGAACGGGCTCCTACAATGAGCAGTTCTTC. Its protein product is CASSWTVPGLAGTGSYNEQFF.

This clone has only one observation. This rearrangement joins TRBV5-1 to TRBJ1-1; D is ambiguous. The V gene lost 4 bases and the J gene lost 1 base, with 14 bases spanning the gap. The CDR3 contains 15 residues. Germline V gene sequence: CDR1 SGHRS, CDR2 YFSETQ. CDR3 sequence: CASSRVGQSNTEAFF. The CDR3 coding sequence is TGCGCCAGCAGCCGAGTTGGGCAGTCGAACACTGAAGCTTTCTTT.

Only a few counts were recorded for this clone. The chain recombines TRBV27 with TRBJ2-2; weak D call: TRBD2 (5 bases). Germline-derived CDR1 and CDR2 are MNHEY and SMNVEV (reference sequence). The CDR3 is made up of 17 amino acids. V lost 5 bases, J lost 7 bases, and 23 bases lay in between. CDR3 loop: CASSKTSFRGSLGELFF. The CDR3, as DNA: TGTGCCAGCAGTAAAACTAGTTTTCGAGGAAGCCTCGGGGAGCTGTTTTTT.